These T cell receptor beta chains were read from a single sample in a study of T cell repertoires in cytomegalovirus infection. One entry per CDR3 protein, called by TCRdb with MiXCR from the reads. The sample includes about 470,000 distinct CDR3 sequences, more than 40% of them seen just once. Their antigen targets remain unknown. The sample was cultured PBMCs, taken from culture after CMV antigen stimulation. These TCRs come from a human donor in good health (CMV status not recorded). Some clones in this sample may be carry-over from other donors' samples. CDR3s include the opening cysteine and the closing phenylalanine or tryptophan. D genes are given only for firm matches. Rows give clone size only sometimes, using once, few, many, or a class for an expanded clone.

.	TRBV19	TRBJ2-3	.	CASSATRSTDTQYF	TGTGCCAGTAGTGCGACGAGGAGCACAGATACGCAGTATTTT
.	TRBV18	TRBJ2-7	.	CASSSGPDITYEQYF	TGTGCCAGCTCATCCGGGCCAGATATCACCTACGAGCAGTACTTC
.	TRBV7-6	TRBJ2-1	.	CASSINPLGGSLNEQFF	TGTGCCAGCAGCATAAACCCGTTGGGCGGGTCTTTAAATGAGCAGTTCTTC
.	TRBV6-1	TRBJ2-5	.	CASTGQIQETQYF	TGTGCCAGCACCGGACAGATCCAAGAGACCCAGTACTTC
.	TRBV27	TRBJ2-1	TRBD1	CASSPDRVREQFF	TGTGCCAGCAGCCCGGACAGGGTACGCGAGCAGTTCTTC
once	TRBV7-6	TRBJ1-5	.	CASSPLKGHPRRSQPQHF	TGTGCCAGCAGCCCTCTTAAGGGACACCCACGGCGGAGTCAGCCCCAGCATTTT
.	TRBV19	TRBJ1-5	TRBD1	CASRPTIGTGGNSNQPQHF	TGTGCCAGTAGACCCACGATCGGGACAGGGGGCAATAGCAATCAGCCCCAGCATTTT
.	TRBV12-3/TRBV12-4	TRBJ2-1	TRBD2	CASSSTSGSHEQFF	TGTGCCAGCAGTTCGACTAGCGGGAGTCATGAGCAGTTCTTC
.	TRBV29-1	TRBJ2-1	.	CSVAWRGSYNEQFF	TGCAGCGTTGCCTGGCGGGGATCCTACAATGAGCAGTTCTTC
.	TRBV7-2	TRBJ2-7	TRBD2	CASSLQSGGYEQYF	TGTGCCAGCAGCTTACAGTCGGGAGGCTACGAGCAGTACTTC
once	TRBV20-1	TRBJ1-2	.	CSARRIGVLVGYTF	TGCAGTGCTAGAAGAATAGGGGTATTGGTTGGCTACACCTTC
.	TRBV6-2/TRBV6-3	TRBJ1-5	.	CATGRGDQPQHF	TGTGCCACGGGGAGGGGAGACCAGCCCCAGCATTTT
.	TRBV7-2	TRBJ2-2	.	CASRPLEGVNTGELFF	TGTGCCAGCAGACCCCTTGAGGGGGTGAACACCGGGGAGCTGTTTTTT
.	TRBV4-1	TRBJ2-7	.	CASSKGDPDLEQYF	TGCGCCAGCAGCAAAGGCGACCCCGACCTCGAGCAGTACTTC
.	TRBV27	TRBJ2-3	TRBD1	CASRMTGADTQYF	TGTGCCAGCAGGATGACAGGGGCAGATACGCAGTATTTT
.	TRBV4-1	TRBJ2-1	.	CASRVSRSYNEQFF	TGCGCCAGCAGAGTGTCGAGATCCTACAATGAGCAGTTCTTC
.	TRBV6-1	TRBJ1-1	.	CASSGYGARKLSAFF	TGTGCCAGCAGTGGATACGGCGCCCGAAAGCTATCAGCTTTCTTT
.	TRBV7-8	TRBJ1-6	.	CASSEWEKNNSPLHF	TGTGCCAGCAGCGAGTGGGAAAAAAATAATTCACCCCTCCACTTT
few	TRBV10-3	TRBJ1-6	.	CAISAGNSPLHF	TGTGCCATCAGTGCGGGCAATTCACCCCTCCACTTT
.	TRBV12-3/TRBV12-4	TRBJ2-2	.	CASSRLRALAGELFF	TGTGCCAGCAGTCGACTCAGGGCTCTGGCCGGGGAGCTGTTTTTT
few	TRBV7-2	TRBJ2-1	.	CASSLDPLYREQFF	TGTGCCAGCAGCTTAGACCCTCTTTACAGGGAGCAGTTCTTC
once	TRBV5-4	TRBJ2-5	TRBD2	CASSLDYGLDRETQYF	TGTGCCAGCAGCTTGGATTACGGACTAGATCGGGAGACCCAGTACTTC
.	TRBV7-2	TRBJ2-7	.	CASSPRVAAYEQYF	TGTGCCAGCAGCCCACGAGTTGCGGCCTACGAGCAGTACTTC